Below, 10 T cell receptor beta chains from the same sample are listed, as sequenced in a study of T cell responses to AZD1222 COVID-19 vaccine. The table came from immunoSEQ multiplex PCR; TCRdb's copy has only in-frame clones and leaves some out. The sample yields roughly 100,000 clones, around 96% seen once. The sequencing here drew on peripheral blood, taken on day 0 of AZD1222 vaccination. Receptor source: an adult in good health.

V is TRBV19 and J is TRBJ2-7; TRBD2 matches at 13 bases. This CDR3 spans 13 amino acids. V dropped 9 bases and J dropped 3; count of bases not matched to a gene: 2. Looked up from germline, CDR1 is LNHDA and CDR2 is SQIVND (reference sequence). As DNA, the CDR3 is TGTGCCAGCGGGACTAGCGGGGTCTACGAGCAGTACTTC. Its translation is CASGTSGVYEQYF.

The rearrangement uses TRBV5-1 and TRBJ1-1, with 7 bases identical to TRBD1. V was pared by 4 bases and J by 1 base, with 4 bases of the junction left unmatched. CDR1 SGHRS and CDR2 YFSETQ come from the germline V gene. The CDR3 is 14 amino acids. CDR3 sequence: CASSQTGRNTEAFF. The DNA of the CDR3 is TGCGCCAGCAGCCAGACAGGGAGGAACACTGAAGCTTTCTTT.

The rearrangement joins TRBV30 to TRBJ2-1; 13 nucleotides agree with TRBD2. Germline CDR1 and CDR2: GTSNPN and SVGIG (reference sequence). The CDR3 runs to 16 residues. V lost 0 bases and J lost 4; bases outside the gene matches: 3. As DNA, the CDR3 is TGTGCCTGGAGTGTCAGGACTAGCGGGAGTTACAATGAGCAGTTCTTC. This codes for CAWSVRTSGSYNEQFF.

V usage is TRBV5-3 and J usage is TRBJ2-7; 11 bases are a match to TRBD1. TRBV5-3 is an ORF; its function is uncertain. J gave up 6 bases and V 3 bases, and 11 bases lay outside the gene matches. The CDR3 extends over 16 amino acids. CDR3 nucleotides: TGTGCCAGAAGCTCGACGAGGGGACAGGGGGAGGCCGAGCAGTACTTC. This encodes CARSSTRGQGEAEQYF.

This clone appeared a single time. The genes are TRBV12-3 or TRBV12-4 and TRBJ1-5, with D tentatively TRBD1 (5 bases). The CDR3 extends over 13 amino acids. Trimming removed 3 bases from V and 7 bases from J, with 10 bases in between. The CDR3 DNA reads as TGTGCCAGCAGTTTCGGGGGAGGGCAGCCCCAGCATTTT. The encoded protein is CASSFGGGQPQHF.

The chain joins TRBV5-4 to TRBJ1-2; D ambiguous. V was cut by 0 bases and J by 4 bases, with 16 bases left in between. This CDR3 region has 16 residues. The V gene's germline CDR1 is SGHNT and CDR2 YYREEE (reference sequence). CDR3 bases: TGTGCCAGCAGCTTGGGTCTCGCGTACAAAGCCTATGGCTACACCTTC. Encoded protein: CASSLGLAYKAYGYTF.

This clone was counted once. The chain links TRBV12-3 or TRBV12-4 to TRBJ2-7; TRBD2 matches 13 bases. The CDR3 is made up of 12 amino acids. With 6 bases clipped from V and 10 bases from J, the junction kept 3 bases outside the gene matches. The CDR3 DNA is TGTGCCAGCAGGGGGACTAGCGGGATACAGTACTTC. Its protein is CASRGTSGIQYF.

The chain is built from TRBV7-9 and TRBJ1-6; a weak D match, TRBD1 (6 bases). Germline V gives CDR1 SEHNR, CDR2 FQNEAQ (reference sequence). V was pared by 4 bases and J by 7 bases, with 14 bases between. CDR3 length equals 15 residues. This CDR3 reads CASSSLGQGNSPLHF. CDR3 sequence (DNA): TGTGCCAGCAGCTCGCTGGGGCAGGGGAATTCACCCCTCCACTTT.

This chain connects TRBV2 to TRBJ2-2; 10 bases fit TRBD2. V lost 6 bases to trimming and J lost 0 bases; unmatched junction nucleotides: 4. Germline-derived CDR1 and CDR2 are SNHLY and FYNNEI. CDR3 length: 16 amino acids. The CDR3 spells CASRDLAGANTGELFF. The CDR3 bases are TGTGCCAGCAGGGACCTAGCGGGAGCGAACACCGGGGAGCTGTTTTTT.

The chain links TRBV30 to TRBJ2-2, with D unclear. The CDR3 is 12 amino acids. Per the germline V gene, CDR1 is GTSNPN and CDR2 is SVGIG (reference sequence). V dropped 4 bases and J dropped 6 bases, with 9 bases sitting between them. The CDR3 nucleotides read TGTGCCTGGAAAGACGTACCCGGGGAGCTGTTTTTT. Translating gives CAWKDVPGELFF.